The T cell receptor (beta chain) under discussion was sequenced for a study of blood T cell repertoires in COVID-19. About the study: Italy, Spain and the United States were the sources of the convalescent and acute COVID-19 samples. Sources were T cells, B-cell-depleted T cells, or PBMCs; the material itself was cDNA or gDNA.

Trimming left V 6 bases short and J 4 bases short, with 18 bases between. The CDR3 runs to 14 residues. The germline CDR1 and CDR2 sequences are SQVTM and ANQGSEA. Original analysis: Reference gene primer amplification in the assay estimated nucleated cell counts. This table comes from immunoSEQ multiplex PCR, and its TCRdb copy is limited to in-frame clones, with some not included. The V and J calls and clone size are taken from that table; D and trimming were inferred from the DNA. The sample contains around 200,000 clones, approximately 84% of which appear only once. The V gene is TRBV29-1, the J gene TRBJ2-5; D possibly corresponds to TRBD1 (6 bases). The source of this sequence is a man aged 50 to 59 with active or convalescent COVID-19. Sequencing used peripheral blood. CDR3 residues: CSVDPMGRGETQYF. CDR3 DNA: TGCAGCGTGGATCCCATGGGCAGGGGAGAGACCCAGTACTTC.